This note documents a single TCR beta chain sequence. What antigen it recognizes has not been identified. Per-nucleotide qualities are absent, and no much larger clonotype sits a single base away. The data were obtained in a study of T cell changes during pregnancy in multiple sclerosis (dated by TCRdb to about 2019). With regard to the full study: In women with multiple sclerosis, the researchers looked at how the T cell repertoire shifted as pregnancy progressed.

The cysteine opens and the phenylalanine closes a CDR3 of 14 amino acids. The entry retains the CDR3 DNA only, 42 bases that are in frame from base 1. Per the germline V gene, KGHSH is the CDR1 and LQKENI is the CDR2. Trimming at the junction amounts to 2 bases on V and 5 bases on J, and the germline ends lie 9 bases apart. The library was prepared using the immunoSEQ multiplex PCR assay. TCRdb limited this immuneACCESS table to in-frame rearrangements with V and J called. A share of clones is missing; checked studies link under half to unresolved V genes, and the rest is unexplained. Counted in this sample were about 98,000 clones; 92% of them appeared once. Jointly, the top ten make up about 2% of the sample.

This specimen was peripheral blood, taken after pregnancy. This TCR was recovered from a female donor in good health, enrolled as a control in a pregnancy study. The chain is assembled from TRBV18 and TRBJ2-2; the D gene is unclear. The sequenced DNA: TGTGCCAGCTCACCAATTCAGAATACCGGGGAGCTGTTTTTT. This yields the protein CASSPIQNTGELFF.